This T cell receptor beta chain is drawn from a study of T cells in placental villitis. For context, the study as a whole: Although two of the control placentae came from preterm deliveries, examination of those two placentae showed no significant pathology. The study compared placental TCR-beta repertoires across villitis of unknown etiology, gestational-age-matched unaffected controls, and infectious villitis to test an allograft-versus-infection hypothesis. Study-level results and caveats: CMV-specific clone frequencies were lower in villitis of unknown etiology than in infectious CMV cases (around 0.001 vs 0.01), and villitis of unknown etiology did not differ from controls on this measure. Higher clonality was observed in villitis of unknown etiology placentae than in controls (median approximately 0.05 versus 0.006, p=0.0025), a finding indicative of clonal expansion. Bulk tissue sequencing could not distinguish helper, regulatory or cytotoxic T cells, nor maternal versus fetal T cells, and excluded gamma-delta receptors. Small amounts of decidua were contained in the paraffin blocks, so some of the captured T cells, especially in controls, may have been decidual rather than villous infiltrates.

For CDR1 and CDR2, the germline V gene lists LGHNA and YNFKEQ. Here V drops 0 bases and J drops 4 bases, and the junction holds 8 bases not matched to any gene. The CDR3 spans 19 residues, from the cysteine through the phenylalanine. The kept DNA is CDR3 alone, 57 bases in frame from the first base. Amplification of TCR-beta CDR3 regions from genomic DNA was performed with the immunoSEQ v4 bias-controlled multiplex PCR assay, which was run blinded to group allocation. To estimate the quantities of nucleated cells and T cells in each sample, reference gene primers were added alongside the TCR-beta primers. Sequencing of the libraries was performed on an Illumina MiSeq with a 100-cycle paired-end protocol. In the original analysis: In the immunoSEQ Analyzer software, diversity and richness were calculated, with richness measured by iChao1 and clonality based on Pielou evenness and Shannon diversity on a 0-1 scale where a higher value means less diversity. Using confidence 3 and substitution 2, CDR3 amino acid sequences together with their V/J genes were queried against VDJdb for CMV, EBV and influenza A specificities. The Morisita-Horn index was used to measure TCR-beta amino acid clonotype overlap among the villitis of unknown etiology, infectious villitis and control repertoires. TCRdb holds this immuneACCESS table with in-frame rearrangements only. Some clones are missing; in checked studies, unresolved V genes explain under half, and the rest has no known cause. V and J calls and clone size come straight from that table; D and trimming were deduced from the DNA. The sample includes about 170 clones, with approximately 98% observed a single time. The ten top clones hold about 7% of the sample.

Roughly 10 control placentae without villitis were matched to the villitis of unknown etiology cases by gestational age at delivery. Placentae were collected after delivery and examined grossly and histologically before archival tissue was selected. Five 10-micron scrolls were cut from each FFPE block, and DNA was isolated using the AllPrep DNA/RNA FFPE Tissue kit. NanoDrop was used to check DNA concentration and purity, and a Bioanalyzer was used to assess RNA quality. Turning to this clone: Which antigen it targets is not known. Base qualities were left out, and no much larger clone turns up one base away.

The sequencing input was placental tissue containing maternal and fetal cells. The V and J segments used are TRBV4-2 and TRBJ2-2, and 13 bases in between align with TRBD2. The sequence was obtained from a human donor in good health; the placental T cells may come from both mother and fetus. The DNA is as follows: TGTGCCAGCAGCCAAGATGTCGTTGGGACTAGCGGGACCACCGGGGAGCTGTTTTTT. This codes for CASSQDVVGTSGTTGELFF.